This T cell receptor beta chain was obtained from a study of blood T cell repertoires in COVID-19 (dated by TCRdb to 2020 to 2022). A note on the overall study: Collaborator samples came from the United States, Italy and Spain and covered acute and convalescent phases of COVID-19. The prospective study material was composed of cDNA or gDNA derived from T cells, B-cell-depleted T cells, or PBMCs. Deeply sampled blood TCRbeta repertoires from subjects exposed to, actively infected with, or recovered from COVID-19 were included in the dataset. A freely available public database, intended as a resource for researchers studying the immune response to SARS-CoV-2, is where the repertoires were released. Samples came from the ongoing ImmuneRACE study (first 160 participants) plus 1,254 subjects from 6 global collaborators. Nearly every sample came with metadata listing a de-identified subject ID, COVID-19 status, age in years and sex. Where HLA class I and class II types were available, the types were taken from metadata supplied by the sample provider, not from assay-based typing.

The investigation overall reported the following: The amount of clinical and demographic metadata varied by source and participant and was provided uncurated.

From a lookup of the germline V gene, CDR1 and CDR2 are MGHRA and YSYEKL. The V end loses 5 bases and the J end loses 7 bases, and a stretch of 11 bases separates them. The CDR3 numbers 13 residues from cysteine through phenylalanine. The DNA shown is the 39-base CDR3, in frame from base 1. TCRbeta CDR3 regions were amplified from genomic DNA by means of the immunoSEQ Assay, a bias-controlled multiplex PCR. Per the original workflow: Within the assay, amplification of reference gene primers was used to estimate how many nucleated cells each sample contained. To quantify the absolute abundance of each unique TCRbeta CDR3 rearrangement, sequence reads were collapsed and filtered. Productive Simpson clonality was computed per sample as the square root of Simpson's diversity index over productive rearrangements. TCRdb limited this immuneACCESS table to in-frame rearrangements with V and J called. A share of clones is missing; checked studies link under half to unresolved V genes, and the rest is unexplained. That table furnishes V, J and clone size, whereas the DNA furnished D and trimming. The sample table holds around 150,000 clones, of which approximately 84% were seen once. The ten most abundant clones make up approximately 15% of the sample.

This clone was detected many times. Its binding antigen is unknown. Nothing much larger sits one base from this clone, and base qualities are not available. Whole blood was collected in K2EDTA tubes by collaborating institutions according to the institutions' own protocols. For TCRbeta analysis, collaborators shipped samples as frozen whole blood, isolated PBMCs, or DNA extracted from either of those sample types. This clonotype was sampled from a woman over 75 with acute or convalescent COVID-19. Sequenced sample: peripheral blood. The rearrangement combines TRBV4-1 with TRBJ1-4, with the D gene not confidently named. The CDR3 region reads CASSTVMGEKLFF. The nucleotide sequence is given as TGCGCCAGCAGCACAGTTATGGGTGAAAAACTGTTTTTT.